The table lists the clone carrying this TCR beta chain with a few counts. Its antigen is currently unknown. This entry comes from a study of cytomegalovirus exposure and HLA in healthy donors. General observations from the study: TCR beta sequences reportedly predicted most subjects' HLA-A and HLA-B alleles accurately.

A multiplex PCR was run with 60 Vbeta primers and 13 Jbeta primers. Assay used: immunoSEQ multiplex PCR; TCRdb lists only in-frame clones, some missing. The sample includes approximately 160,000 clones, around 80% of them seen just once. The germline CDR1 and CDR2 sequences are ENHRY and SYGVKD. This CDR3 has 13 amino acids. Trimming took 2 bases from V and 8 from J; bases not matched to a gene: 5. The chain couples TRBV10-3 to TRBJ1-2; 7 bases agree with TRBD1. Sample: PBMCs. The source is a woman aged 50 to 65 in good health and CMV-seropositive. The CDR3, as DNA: TGTGCCATCAGTGAGGAACAGGGGAGCGGCTACACCTTC. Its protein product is CAISEEQGSGYTF.